The 9 T cell receptor beta chains given below trace back to one sample, sequenced in a study of CD8+ T cells in alopecia areata. The treatment was: oral pan-JAK inhibitor, 5-10 mg twice daily. As the sequencing template, cDNA was produced by extracting RNA and reverse transcribing it. Only in-frame clones appear in the TCRdb table, and some are missing; sequencing was by immunoSEQ multiplex PCR. Of 170,000 or so clones listed, 40% to 65% are singletons. Source: CD8+ T cells sorted from blood, taken at week 24, from a patient treated with tofacitinib. The receptors stem from a human donor with alopecia areata.

Only a few counts were recorded for this clone. The V gene is TRBV4-1, the J gene TRBJ2-7; a weak D match, TRBD1 (7 bases). Trimming shortened V by 1 base and J by 2 bases, and 15 bases separated the two germline ends. Germline V CDR1 and CDR2: MGHRA, YSYEKL. The CDR3 extends over 16 amino acids. The CDR3 nucleotides read TGCGCCAGCAGCCAAGGGGCGGGACAGTCGACCTACGAGCAGTACTTC. Protein: CASSQGAGQSTYEQYF.

A few counts support this clone. The gene calls are TRBV29-1 and TRBJ2-4, with D possibly TRBD2 on 5 matching bases. CDR1 is SQVTM and CDR2 is ANQGSEA in the germline V gene. CDR3 length: 19 residues. V lost 0 bases and J 8 bases, leaving 29 bases between the germline ends. The CDR3 sequence is CSVEDRVVADGRGTDIQYF. In DNA form, the CDR3 reads TGCAGCGTTGAAGATCGCGTGGTGGCAGACGGTCGGGGTACGGACATTCAGTACTTC.

This sequence joins TRBV13 and TRBJ2-1; D is unclear. Germline loops: CDR1 PRHDT, CDR2 FYEKMQ (reference sequence). V lost 5 bases, J lost 15 bases, and 14 bases lay in between. The CDR3 spans 11 residues. CDR3 residues: CASSRLEDMFF. DNA for the CDR3: TGTGCCAGCAGCCGCCTGGAAGATATGTTCTTC. Combining the CDR3 with reference TRBV13 and TRBJ2-1 gives the whole variable domain AAGVIQSPRHLIKEKRETATLKCYPIPRHDTVYWYQQGPGQDPQFLISFYEKMQSDKGSIPDRFSAQQFSDYHSELNMSSLELGDSALYFCASSRLEDMFFGPGTRLTVL.

For the CDR3, the DNA is TGCAGCGTGCTTCCGGGGACCGGGGAGCTGTTTTTT. Its protein product is CSVLPGTGELFF. The V and J genes are TRBV29-1 and TRBJ2-2; D may be TRBD2 (5 bases). From germline, CDR1 is SQVTM and CDR2 ANQGSEA. The CDR3 loop spans 12 amino acids. V was shortened by 6 bases and J by 5 bases, with 10 bases between the two germline ends.

The J gene is TRBJ2-1, the V gene TRBV7-2, with D possibly matching TRBD2 (5 bases). V was trimmed by 6 bases and J by 6 bases, leaving 21 bases between them. The CDR3 has 16 residues. The germline V gene encodes CDR1 SGHTA and CDR2 FQGNSA. CDR3 amino acids: CASRDLRGASPNEQFF. Here the CDR3 DNA reads TGTGCCAGCAGGGATCTTAGAGGAGCTAGCCCCAATGAGCAGTTCTTC. Filled out from reference TRBV7-2 and TRBJ2-1, the complete variable domain reads GAGVSQSPSNKVTEKGKDVELRCDPISGHTALYWYRQSLGQGLEFLIYFQGNSAPDKSGLPSDRFSAERTGGSVSTLTIQRTQQEDSAVYLCASRDLRGASPNEQFFGPGTRLTVL.

This clone was counted between two and nine times. The V call is TRBV4-1, the J call TRBJ2-3; possibly TRBD2 for D (5 bases). There are 15 residues in the CDR3. Trimming removed 6 bases from V and 1 base from J, with 14 bases in between. Looked up from germline, CDR1 is MGHRA and CDR2 is YSYEKL. The CDR3 reads CASSPSFPGTDTQYF. In nucleotides, the CDR3 is TGCGCCAGCAGTCCTAGCTTCCCCGGCACAGATACGCAGTATTTT.

This chain joins TRBV4-3 and TRBJ1-6; D call uncertain. Trimming stripped 0 bases from V and 6 bases from J, with 3 bases between. The CDR3 sequence is 13 residues long. Per germline, CDR1 LGHNA and CDR2 YSLEER. CDR3 residues: CASSQDRNSPLHF. The CDR3 DNA sequence: TGCGCCAGCAGCCAAGACCGTAATTCACCCCTCCACTTT.

The chain has TRBV9 and TRBJ1-2, with 8 bases that match TRBD1. The V gene's germline CDR1 is SGDLS and CDR2 YYNGEE. The CDR3 runs 15 residues. With 3 bases clipped from V and 1 base from J, the junction kept 5 bases outside the gene matches. The CDR3 loop is CASSAPGQGNYGYTF. The CDR3 region has the DNA TGTGCCAGCAGCGCTCCCGGACAGGGTAACTATGGCTACACCTTC.

The chain couples TRBV6-5 to TRBJ2-2, with D hard to call. CDR3 length: 14 residues. V was shortened by 0 bases and J by 9 bases, with 11 bases between the two germline ends. Germline-derived CDR1 and CDR2 are MNHEY and SVGAGI. The CDR3 spells CASSYSPYHRELFF. CDR3 bases: TGTGCCAGCAGTTACTCTCCGTACCACCGGGAGCTGTTTTTT.